The 17 T cell receptor beta chains presented below share a single source sample, sequenced in a study of blood T cells in healthy people across ages (dated by TCRdb to 2014 to 2015). To prepare the library, 5' RACE was applied. Sequencing took place on an Illumina HiSeq 2500. A second PCR of roughly 6 to 12 cycles was performed with a sample-barcoded 5' primer and a J-beta primer mix. The public sequencing data were trimmed at Q25 with fastp and processed into clonotypes with MiXCR by TCRdb, which kept only in-frame beta chains. Records with the same CDR3 protein are collapsed into one entry carrying the most frequent genes and DNA. This sample comprises about 1.4 million distinct CDR3 sequences, 59% of them detected only once. The top ten clonotypes cover over 5.5% of the sample. Input material: blood. The receptors were gathered from a man aged 18 to 35 in good health.

The chain couples TRBV20-1 to TRBJ2-1; the D gene is possibly TRBD2 (6 bases). The germline V gene encodes CDR1 DFQATT and CDR2 SNEGSKA (reference sequence). This CDR3 has 14 amino acids. V was clipped by 3 bases and J by 0 bases, with 9 bases between them. The CDR3 loop is CSARVGGSYNEQFF. The CDR3 coding sequence is TGCAGTGCTAGGGTCGGGGGCTCCTACAATGAGCAGTTCTTC.

J is TRBJ1-2 and V is TRBV7-9, with D uncertain. V lost 2 bases and J lost 11, with 12 bases in between. This CDR3 comprises 12 residues. Germline assignment: CDR1 SEHNR and CDR2 FQNEAQ (reference sequence). CDR3 DNA: TGTGCCAGCAGCTTAAGTATCTCTCTTTACACCTTC. This encodes CASSLSISLYTF. The full variable domain, rest sourced from reference TRBV7-9 and TRBJ1-2, is DTGVSQNPRHKITKRGQNVTFRCDPISEHNRLYWYRQTLGQGPEFLTYFQNEAQLEKSRLLSDRFSAERPKGSFSTLEIQRTEQGDSAMYLCASSLSISLYTFGSGTRLTVV.

This sequence joins TRBV28 and TRBJ2-1, with unresolved D. CDR3 length equals 13 residues. Germline V gene data show CDR1 as MDHEN and CDR2 as SYDVKM. Trimming stripped 10 bases from V and 0 bases from J, with 10 bases between. In DNA form, the CDR3 reads TGTGCCATCTACAGCAACTCCTACAATGAGCAGTTCTTC. Protein product: CAIYSNSYNEQFF.

The J gene is TRBJ1-5, the V gene TRBV4-1, with 7 bases identical to TRBD1. V trimming: 4 bases; J trimming: 0 bases; junction bases outside the gene matches: 9. CDR1 and CDR2 from the germline V gene are MGHRA and YSYEKL. The CDR3 runs 17 residues. In nucleotides, the CDR3 is TGCGCCAGCAGCCCAAAAACCGGGACAGATAGCAATCAGCCCCAGCATTTT. It is translated as CASSPKTGTDSNQPQHF.

This clonotype was found once. The chain has TRBV15 and TRBJ1-1; D might be TRBD1 (6 bases). V was trimmed by 5 bases and J by 3 bases, leaving 7 bases between them. CDR1 and CDR2 from the germline V gene are LNHNV and YYDKDF (reference sequence). There are 12 residues in the CDR3. In DNA, the CDR3 is TGTGCCACCAGCTCAGGGGACACTGAAGCTTTCTTT. Translating gives CATSSGDTEAFF.

This clonotype has more than one count but fewer than ten. V and J are TRBV29-1 and TRBJ2-4, with 7 bases matching TRBD2. Losses at the gene ends were 3 bases for V and 7 bases for J; bases not matched to a gene: 3. This CDR3 comprises 12 residues. Germline V CDR1 and CDR2: SQVTM, ANQGSEA. CDR3 nucleotide sequence: TGCAGCGTTGAGCGGGAGTGGAACATTCAGTACTTC. Encoded protein: CSVEREWNIQYF.

This clonotype was seen a handful of times. This chain connects TRBV7-2 to TRBJ2-7; no firm D call. This CDR3 spans 14 amino acids. Germline CDR1 is SGHTA and CDR2 is FQGNSA. V gave up 0 bases and J gave up 2 bases, with 8 bases separating them. CDR3 in amino acids: CASSLALEAYEQYF. CDR3 sequence (DNA): TGTGCCAGCAGCTTAGCTCTGGAAGCCTACGAGCAGTACTTC.

This sequence joins TRBV7-2 and TRBJ1-1; 10 bases are shared with TRBD1. V gave up 4 bases and J gave up 10 bases; unmatched junction bases: 12. Germline CDR1 and CDR2: SGHTA and FQGNSA. The CDR3 has 15 amino acids. CDR3 bases: TGTGCCAGCAGCTACCTGGCCGGGACAGGGGTGAGAGCTTTCTTT. Its protein product is CASSYLAGTGVRAFF.

This rearrangement joins TRBV7-2 to TRBJ2-7, with a weak D call TRBD1 (6 bases). V shed 5 bases and J shed 5 bases, with 16 bases lying between them. The CDR3 consists of 14 residues. Germline assignment: CDR1 SGHTA and CDR2 FQGNSA. CDR3 nucleotides: TGTGCCAGCAGCCCATTCGGACAGTCCCACGAGCAGTACTTC. This codes for CASSPFGQSHEQYF.

The gene calls are TRBV15 and TRBJ2-5; D call uncertain. Near its end, the DNA agrees better with TRBJ2-7, so the J call may be wrong. Germline V gives CDR1 LNHNV, CDR2 YYDKDF (reference sequence). This CDR3 spans 16 amino acids. In DNA, the CDR3 is TGTGCCACCAGCAGAGATAGGTCCAGCGTACCTGACGAGCAGTACTTC. Encoded protein: CATSRDRSSVPDEQYF.

CDR3 bases: TGTGCCAGCAGTGTCCGACAGGGGGATGAGCAGTTCTTC. Its translation is CASSVRQGDEQFF. The chain carries TRBV12-3 or TRBV12-4 and TRBJ2-1, with 9 bases lining up with TRBD1. This CDR3 region has 13 residues. With 5 bases clipped from V and 8 bases from J, the junction kept 4 bases outside the gene matches.

This CDR3 is CASSTLTGDRSYEQYF. The CDR3 region has the DNA TGTGCCAGCAGCACGTTGACAGGGGACAGATCCTACGAGCAGTACTTC. The chain couples TRBV7-2 to TRBJ2-7, with 8 bases fitting TRBD1. In germline, CDR1 is SGHTA, CDR2 FQGNSA. The CDR3 is 16 residues long. V dropped 5 bases and J dropped 1; count of bases not matched to a gene: 10.

The chain couples TRBV6-2 or TRBV6-3 to TRBJ2-1, with 14 positions matching TRBD2. V shed 8 bases, J shed 10 bases, and the junction held 7 bases outside the gene matches. The CDR3 covers 14 residues. Per the germline V gene, CDR1 is MNHEY and CDR2 is SVGEGT. CDR3 sequence: CASLTSGRVGEQFF. In DNA, the CDR3 is TGTGCCAGCTTGACTAGCGGGAGGGTTGGCGAGCAGTTCTTC.

The chain recombines TRBV7-2 with TRBJ2-7, with a weak D call TRBD1 (6 bases). Germline CDR1 is SGHTA and CDR2 is FQGNSA. V was trimmed by 1 base and J by 4 bases, leaving 17 bases between them. The CDR3 has 16 amino acids. CDR3 protein: CASSLDWLQGGYEQYF. The CDR3 DNA is TGTGCCAGCAGCTTAGATTGGCTACAGGGTGGTTACGAGCAGTACTTC.

This sequence joins TRBV10-3 and TRBJ1-1; D ambiguous. The ends were cut back, 6 bases at V and 2 bases at J, with 19 bases in the middle. Germline V CDR1 and CDR2: ENHRY, SYGVKD. The CDR3 length is 16 residues. The CDR3 coding sequence is TGTGCCATCAGGGCCCGGGTCGAGGCAGTAAACACTGAAGCTTTCTTT. This sequence encodes CAIRARVEAVNTEAFF.

The chain recombines TRBV25-1 with TRBJ2-5; D may be TRBD2 (6 bases). There are 16 residues in the CDR3. V lost 6 bases and J 3 bases, leaving 20 bases between the germline ends. Germline lookup yields CDR1 MGHDK and CDR2 SYGVNS. The chain's CDR3 is CASRPRRGSQEETQYF. The DNA for the CDR3 is TGTGCCAGCAGACCCAGGAGGGGATCTCAAGAAGAGACCCAGTACTTC.

V and J are TRBV3-1 and TRBJ2-3, with D unresolved. There are 15 residues in the CDR3. Trimming left V 1 base short and J 1 base short, with 9 bases between. CDR1 and CDR2 from the germline V gene are LGHDT and YNNKEL (reference sequence). Here the CDR3 reads CASSQAVVGTDTQYF. CDR3 in DNA: TGTGCCAGCAGCCAAGCTGTCGTGGGCACAGATACGCAGTATTTT.